A selection of T cell receptor beta chains follows, all from one sample in a study of cytomegalovirus exposure and HLA in healthy donors. Using immunoSEQ multiplex PCR, the repertoire was profiled, and TCRdb retains in-frame clones only, with some absent. The sample shows about 140,000 clones, around 80% of them seen only once. Sequencing was carried out using PBMCs. These receptors were obtained from a young man in good health and CMV-seronegative. Both conserved end residues are part of each CDR3. D genes are given only for firm matches. Part of the rows lack a size; the others show once, few, many or a class for expanded clones.

size,V,J,D,DNA,CDR3
-,TRBV28,TRBJ1-2,TRBD1,TGTGCCAGCTCAATAGCAGGGGGGCATATTGGCTACACCTTC,CASSIAGGHIGYTF
once,TRBV5-1,TRBJ2-4,TRBD2,TGCGCCAGCAGCTGGGGACTAGCGGGGGGGAATAAAAACATTCAGTACTTC,CASSWGLAGGNKNIQYF
once,TRBV7-3,TRBJ2-5,-,TGTGCCAGCAGCTCGACCATGAGCGGGACCCAGTACTTC,CASSSTMSGTQYF
few,TRBV27,TRBJ2-7,TRBD1,TGTGCCAGCAGTTTCGGACAGGGCTCCCACGAGCAGTACTTC,CASSFGQGSHEQYF
-,TRBV30,TRBJ1-2,-,TGTGCCTGGAGGACACAGGATAACTATGGCTACACCTTC,CAWRTQDNYGYTF
-,TRBV6-1,TRBJ2-5,TRBD1,TGTGCCAACCGGGACAGAGAGACCCAGTACTTC,CANRDRETQYF
-,TRBV6-1,TRBJ2-3,-,TGTGCCAGCAGTCCTACTAGTCTGCGCACAGATACGCAGTATTTT,CASSPTSLRTDTQYF
-,TRBV4-1,TRBJ2-1,-,TGCGCCAGCAGCTCGCCAGGGCTCAATGAGCAGTTCTTC,CASSSPGLNEQFF
-,TRBV5-1,TRBJ1-2,-,TGCGCCAGCAGCACCGCATCCGACACCATCTACTATGGCTACACCTTC,CASSTASDTIYYGYTF
-,TRBV28,TRBJ2-2,-,TGTGCCAGCATAGGTCGGACAGCCAGCGCGAACACCGGGGAGCTGTTTTTT,CASIGRTASANTGELFF
-,TRBV19,TRBJ1-2,TRBD1,TGTGCCAGTAGTACGAGGACAGGGGACTATGGCTACACCTTC,CASSTRTGDYGYTF
few,TRBV5-1,TRBJ1-1,TRBD1,TGCGCCAGCAGACATGGGACAGTGATTTTGAACACTGAAGCTTTCTTT,CASRHGTVILNTEAFF
-,TRBV4-1,TRBJ2-2,-,TGCGCCAGCAGCTCTCGGGGGGCCGTTATAAGTCCCGGGGAGCTGTTTTTT,CASSSRGAVISPGELFF
-,TRBV30,TRBJ2-3,TRBD1,TGTGCCTGGATAAAGGACAGGGTGGATAGCACAGATACGCAGTATTTT,CAWIKDRVDSTDTQYF
-,TRBV27,TRBJ2-1,TRBD2,TGTGCCAGCAATCCCTTCGGACTAGCGAATGAGCAGTTCTTC,CASNPFGLANEQFF
-,TRBV28,TRBJ2-1,TRBD2,TGTGCCAGCAGTTTCTCCGGACTAGCGGGAGGCAATGAGCAGTTCTTC,CASSFSGLAGGNEQFF
-,TRBV28,TRBJ1-2,-,TGTGCCAGCAAACCACCGGGGAACTATGGCTACACCTTC,CASKPPGNYGYTF
-,TRBV28,TRBJ2-7,-,TGTGCCAGCCTCCACCGCGGGGCAGTAAGCTCCTACGAGCAGTACTTC,CASLHRGAVSSYEQYF
-,TRBV5-4,TRBJ2-7,-,TGTGCCAGCAGCTTGGTTGGGAGCGAGCAGTACTTC,CASSLVGSEQYF
once,TRBV4-1,TRBJ2-4,-,TGCGCCAGCAGCCATTGGGCAGGGGCCGACAAAAACATTCAGTACTTC,CASSHWAGADKNIQYF
few,TRBV5-1,TRBJ1-4,-,TGCGCCAGCAGCTTTGGAGGGCGGCAGGAAGAAAAACTGTTTTTT,CASSFGGRQEEKLFF
few,TRBV4-1,TRBJ1-5,TRBD1,TGCGCCAGCAGCCTGACGACAGGGGACAATCAGCCCCAGAATTTT,CASSLTTGDNQPQNF
-,TRBV9,TRBJ2-7,TRBD2,TGTGCCAGCAGCACCCTTAGCGGGAGCAACGAGCAGTACTTC,CASSTLSGSNEQYF
-,TRBV5-1,TRBJ2-5,TRBD1,TGCGCCAGCAGCTTGGCAGGGACAGGGGGTTTAAAGACCCAGTACTTC,CASSLAGTGGLKTQYF
-,TRBV11-2,TRBJ1-2,-,TGTGCCAGCAGCTTAGAGTTGAGGCAGAGCTACACCTTC,CASSLELRQSYTF
-,TRBV30,TRBJ2-1,-,TGTGCCTGGAGTGTAGAGTACAATGAGCAGTTCTTC,CAWSVEYNEQFF
-,TRBV4-2,TRBJ2-7,TRBD2,TGTGCCAGCAGCCAAGAACTAGCGGTGTTATACGAGCAGTACTTC,CASSQELAVLYEQYF
-,TRBV9,TRBJ2-7,TRBD1,TGTGCCAGCAGCGTGGGACAGGTTGGCGAGCAGTACTTC,CASSVGQVGEQYF
-,TRBV10-3,TRBJ2-1,-,TGTGCCATCAGTGAGTCTCAGGTCAATGAGCAGTTCTTC,CAISESQVNEQFF
-,TRBV9,TRBJ1-4,-,TGTGCCAGCAGCGTAGAGGCGGGGTTAGGAAAACTGTTTTTT,CASSVEAGLGKLFF
few,TRBV6-1,TRBJ1-1,-,TGTGCCAGCAGTGTGACCGGGTTCGGCACTGAAGCTTTCTTT,CASSVTGFGTEAFF
-,TRBV5-1,TRBJ2-7,TRBD1,TGCGCCAGCAGCCCGGGACAGGGGAACGAGCAGTACTTC,CASSPGQGNEQYF
-,TRBV6-5,TRBJ1-5,TRBD1,TGTGCCAGCAAACGCATACAGGGGGCTGAGCAGCCCCAGCATTTT,CASKRIQGAEQPQHF
few,TRBV19,TRBJ1-4,-,TGTGCCAGTAGTACAGGGGTGAGCGAAAAACTGTTTTTT,CASSTGVSEKLFF
few,TRBV6-6,TRBJ2-1,TRBD1,TGTGCCAGCAGTTCTCGGGACAGGGGGGGTAATGAGCAGTTCTTC,CASSSRDRGGNEQFF
-,TRBV15,TRBJ2-4,TRBD2,TGTGCCACCAGCAGAGATTTGCGGGAGACCAAAAACATTCAGTACTTC,CATSRDLRETKNIQYF
once,TRBV13,TRBJ2-1,-,TGTGCCAGCAGCTCAGAAACGAGGAATGAGCAGTTCTTC,CASSSETRNEQFF
once,TRBV9,TRBJ1-2,TRBD1,TGTGCCAGCAGCCCCGGACAGGGGGCTGCGGTTTGGGGCTACACCTTC,CASSPGQGAAVWGYTF
few,TRBV5-1,TRBJ1-2,TRBD1,TGCGCCAGCAGCTGGAGGACAGGGCACCCCAACGACTATGGCTACACCTTC,CASSWRTGHPNDYGYTF
once,TRBV4-1,TRBJ2-1,TRBD2,TGCGCCAGCAGCCCCTCGGGACTAGCGGGAAATGAGCAGTTCTTC,CASSPSGLAGNEQFF
-,TRBV7-8,TRBJ1-6,-,TGTGCCAGCAGCTTAGGGCAGGCGGGGGATTCACCCCTCCACTTT,CASSLGQAGDSPLHF
many,TRBV25-1,TRBJ2-7,TRBD1,TGTGCCAGCAGTGACCACAGGGGGATCTACGAGCAGTACTTC,CASSDHRGIYEQYF
-,TRBV29-1,TRBJ2-7,-,TGCAGCGTTGAAAAGAATTGGCCAGGGCTCGACTCCTACGAGCAGTACTTC,CSVEKNWPGLDSYEQYF
-,TRBV5-4,TRBJ1-3,-,TGTGCCAGCGGGGAGCCCTCTGGAAACACCATATATTTT,CASGEPSGNTIYF